This T cell receptor (beta chain) is drawn from a study of CD8 T cells in Susac syndrome. Those who served as multiple sclerosis controls were treatment-naive patients with stable or active relapsing-remitting disease. An input of roughly 0.45 to 1 ug of RNA was subjected to reverse transcription using random hexamers. Amplification of the TCR beta CDR3 was carried out by immunoSEQ multiplex PCR, which spanned a total of 54 Vbeta and 13 Jbeta segments. Using its own MiXCR run on the immunoSEQ multiplex PCR reads, TCRdb lists one record per CDR3 protein. Seen here are fewer than 350,000 distinct CDR3 sequences, about 90% observed once, and the top ten hold 0.065%. CDR3 size: 19 residues. Trimming cost V 1 base and J 2 bases; bases outside gene matches: 13. Germline loops: CDR1 LGHNA, CDR2 YNFKEQ.

Sequences were obtained from CD4+ T cells from PBMCs. The receptor's source is a human donor with multiple sclerosis. This chain links TRBV4-2 with TRBJ2-1, with 8 bases aligning to TRBD2. This CDR3 is CASSQVPLTGGIAYNEQFF. As DNA, the CDR3 is TGTGCCAGCAGCCAAGTACCTCTAACGGGGGGGATTGCCTACAATGAGCAGTTCTTC.